This T cell receptor beta chain came from a study of blood T cells in healthy people across ages. This clonotype occurred a few times. The V segment lost 0 bases and the J segment 4 bases; nucleotides outside the gene matches: 6. CDR1 is SGHRS and CDR2 is YFSETQ in the germline V gene. The CDR3 consists of 16 residues. Sample-barcoded 5' priming and a J-beta primer mix drove a second PCR of 7 to 11 cycles. TCRdb analysed the 5' RACE reads with MiXCR anew, one entry per CDR3 protein. Of just under 750,000 distinct CDR3 sequences listed, roughly 20% are singletons. This TCR came from a man aged 65 to 79 in good health. The sample consisted of blood. The chain has TRBV5-1 and TRBJ2-3; 9 nucleotides agree with TRBD2. The CDR3 coding sequence is TGCGCCAGCAGCTTGGATGGTAGCGGGGGATCAGATACGCAGTATTTT. This codes for CASSLDGSGGSDTQYF. The complete variable domain, with remaining parts taken from reference TRBV5-1 and TRBJ2-3, reads KAGVTQTPRYLIKTRGQQVTLSCSPISGHRSVSWYQQTPGQGLQFLFEYFSETQRNKGNFPGRFSGRQFSNSRSEMNVSTLELGDSALYLCASSLDGSGGSDTQYFGPGTRLTVL.